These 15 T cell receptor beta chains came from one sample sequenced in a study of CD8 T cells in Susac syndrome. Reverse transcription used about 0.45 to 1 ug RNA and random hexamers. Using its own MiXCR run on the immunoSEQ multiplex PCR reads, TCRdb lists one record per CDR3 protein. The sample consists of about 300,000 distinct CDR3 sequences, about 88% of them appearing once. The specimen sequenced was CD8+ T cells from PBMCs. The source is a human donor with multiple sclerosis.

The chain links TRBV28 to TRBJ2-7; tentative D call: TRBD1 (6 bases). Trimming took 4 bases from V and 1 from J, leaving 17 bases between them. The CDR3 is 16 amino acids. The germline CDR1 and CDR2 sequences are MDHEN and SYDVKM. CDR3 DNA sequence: TGTGCCAGCAGTTCCCGTCCTACAGGGCTTTCCTACGAGCAGTACTTC. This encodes CASSSRPTGLSYEQYF.

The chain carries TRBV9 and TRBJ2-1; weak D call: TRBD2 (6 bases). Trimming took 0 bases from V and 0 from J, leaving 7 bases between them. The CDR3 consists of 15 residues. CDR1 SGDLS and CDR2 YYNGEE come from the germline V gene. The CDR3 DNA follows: TGTGCCAGCAGCGTAGCGGGAGTCTCCTACAATGAGCAGTTCTTC. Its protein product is CASSVAGVSYNEQFF.

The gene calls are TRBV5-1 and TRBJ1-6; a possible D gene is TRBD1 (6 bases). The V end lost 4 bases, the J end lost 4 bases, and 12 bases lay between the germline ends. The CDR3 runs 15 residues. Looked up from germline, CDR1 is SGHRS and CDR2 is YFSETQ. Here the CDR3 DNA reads TGCGCCAGCAGCAAGGACAGCGCTTATAATTCACCCCTCCACTTT. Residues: CASSKDSAYNSPLHF.

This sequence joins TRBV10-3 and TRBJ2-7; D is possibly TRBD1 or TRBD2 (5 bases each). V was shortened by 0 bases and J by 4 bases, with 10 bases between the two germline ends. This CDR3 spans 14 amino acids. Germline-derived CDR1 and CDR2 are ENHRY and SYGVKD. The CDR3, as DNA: TGTGCCATCAGTGAGTCAACGGGGCAGTACGAGCAGTACTTC. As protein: CAISESTGQYEQYF.

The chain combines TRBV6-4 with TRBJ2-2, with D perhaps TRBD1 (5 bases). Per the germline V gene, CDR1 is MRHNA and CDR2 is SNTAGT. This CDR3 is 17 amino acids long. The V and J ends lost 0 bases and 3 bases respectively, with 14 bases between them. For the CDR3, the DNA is TGTGCCAGCAGTGACTCGAACAGGAGTGCACACACCGGGGAGCTGTTTTTT. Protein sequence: CASSDSNRSAHTGELFF.

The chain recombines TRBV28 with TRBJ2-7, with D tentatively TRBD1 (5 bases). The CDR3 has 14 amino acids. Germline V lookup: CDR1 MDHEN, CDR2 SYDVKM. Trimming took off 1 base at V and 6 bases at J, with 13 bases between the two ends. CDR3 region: CASSLSLQGFEQYF. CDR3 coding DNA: TGTGCCAGCAGTTTATCCCTCCAGGGCTTCGAGCAGTACTTC.

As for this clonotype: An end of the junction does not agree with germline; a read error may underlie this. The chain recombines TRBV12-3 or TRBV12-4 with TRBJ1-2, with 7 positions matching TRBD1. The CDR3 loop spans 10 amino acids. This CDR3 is CASSWGQLDF. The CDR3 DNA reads TGTGCCAGCAGTTGGGGACAGCTGGATTTC.

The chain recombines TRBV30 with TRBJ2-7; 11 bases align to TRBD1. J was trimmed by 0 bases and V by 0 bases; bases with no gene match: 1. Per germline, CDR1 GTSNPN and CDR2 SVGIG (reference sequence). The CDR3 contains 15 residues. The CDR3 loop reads CAWSVGQGDSYEQYF. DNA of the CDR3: TGTGCCTGGAGTGTGGGACAGGGGGACTCCTACGAGCAGTACTTC.

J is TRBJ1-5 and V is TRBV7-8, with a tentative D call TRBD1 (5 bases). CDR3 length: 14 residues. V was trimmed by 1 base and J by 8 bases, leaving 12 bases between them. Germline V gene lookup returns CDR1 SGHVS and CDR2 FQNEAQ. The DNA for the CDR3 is TGTGCCAGCAGCTTAGGCCAGGGAGTTGAGCCCCAGCATTTT. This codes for CASSLGQGVEPQHF.

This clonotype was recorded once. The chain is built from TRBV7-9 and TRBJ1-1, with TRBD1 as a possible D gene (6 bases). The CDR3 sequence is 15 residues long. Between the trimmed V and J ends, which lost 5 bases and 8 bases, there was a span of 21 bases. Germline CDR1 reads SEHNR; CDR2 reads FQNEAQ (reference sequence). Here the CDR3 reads CASSPRQANPAEAFF. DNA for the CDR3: TGTGCCAGCAGCCCGCGACAGGCCAATCCAGCCGAAGCTTTCTTT.

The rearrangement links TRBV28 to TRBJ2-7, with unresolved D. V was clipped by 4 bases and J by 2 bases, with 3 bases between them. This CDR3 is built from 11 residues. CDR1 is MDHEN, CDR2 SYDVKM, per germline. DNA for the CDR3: TGTGCCAGCAGTTACACCTACGAGCAGTACTTC. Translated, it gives CASSYTYEQYF.

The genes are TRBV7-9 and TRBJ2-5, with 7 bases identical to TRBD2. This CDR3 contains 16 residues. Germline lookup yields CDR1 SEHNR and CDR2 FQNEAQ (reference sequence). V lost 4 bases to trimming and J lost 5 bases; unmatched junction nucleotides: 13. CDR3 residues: CASSSRESGTGETQYF. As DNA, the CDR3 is TGTGCCAGCAGCTCCCGGGAAAGCGGGACCGGGGAGACCCAGTACTTC.

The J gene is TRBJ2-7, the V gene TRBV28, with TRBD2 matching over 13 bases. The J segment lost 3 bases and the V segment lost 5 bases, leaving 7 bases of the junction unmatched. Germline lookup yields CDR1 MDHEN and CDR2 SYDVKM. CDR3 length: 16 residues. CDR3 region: CASSPRTSGGNYEQYF. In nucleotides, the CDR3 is TGTGCCAGCAGTCCCAGGACTAGCGGGGGTAACTACGAGCAGTACTTC.

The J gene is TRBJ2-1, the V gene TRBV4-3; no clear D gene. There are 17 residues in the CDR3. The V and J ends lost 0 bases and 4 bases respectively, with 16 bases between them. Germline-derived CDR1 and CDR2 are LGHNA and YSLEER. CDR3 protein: CASSQDPLVGTYNEQFF. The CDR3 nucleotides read TGCGCCAGCAGCCAAGATCCCCTAGTGGGTACATACAATGAGCAGTTCTTC.

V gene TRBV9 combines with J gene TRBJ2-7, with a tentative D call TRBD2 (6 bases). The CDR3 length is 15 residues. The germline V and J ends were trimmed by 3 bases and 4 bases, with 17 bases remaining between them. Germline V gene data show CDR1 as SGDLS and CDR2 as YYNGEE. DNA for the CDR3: TGTGCCAGCAGCGCGGATCGGGGGTCCGGGTACGAGCAGTACTTC. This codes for CASSADRGSGYEQYF. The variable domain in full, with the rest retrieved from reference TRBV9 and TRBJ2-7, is DSGVTQTPKHLITATGQRVTLRCSPRSGDLSVYWYQQSLDQGLQFLIQYYNGEERAKGNILERFSAQQFPDLHSELNLSSLELGDSALYFCASSADRGSGYEQYFGPGTRLTVT.